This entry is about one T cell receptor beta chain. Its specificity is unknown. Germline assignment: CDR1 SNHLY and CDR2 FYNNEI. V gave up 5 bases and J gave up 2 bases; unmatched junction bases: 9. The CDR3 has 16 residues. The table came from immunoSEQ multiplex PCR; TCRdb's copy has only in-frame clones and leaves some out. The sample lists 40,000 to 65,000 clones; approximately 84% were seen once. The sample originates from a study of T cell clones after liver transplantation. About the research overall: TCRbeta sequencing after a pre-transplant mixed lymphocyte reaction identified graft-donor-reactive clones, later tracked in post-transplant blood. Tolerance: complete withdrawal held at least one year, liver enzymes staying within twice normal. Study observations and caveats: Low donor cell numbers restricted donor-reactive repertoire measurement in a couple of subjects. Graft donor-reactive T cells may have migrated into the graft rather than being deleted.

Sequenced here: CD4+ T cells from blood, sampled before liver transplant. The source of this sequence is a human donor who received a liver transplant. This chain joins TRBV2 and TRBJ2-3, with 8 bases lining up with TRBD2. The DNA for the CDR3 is TGTGCCAGCAGTCTCCGAACGGGGGGGGCCACAGATACGCAGTATTTT. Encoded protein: CASSLRTGGATDTQYF.